The 10 T cell receptor beta chains below come from one sample, sequenced in a study of Ad26.COV2.S vaccination and SARS-CoV-2 variants. Some clones are missing from TCRdb's copy, which holds only in-frame ones; the method was immunoSEQ multiplex PCR. The repertoire holds some 320,000 clones, around 83% seen once, with less than 2% in the top ten. Treatment in this sample: about 20 received Ad26.COV2.S at low or high dose, single or two shots; several received placebo; per-sample allocation not given. Sample collection was performed on day 63 after the first vaccine or placebo injection. The input for sequencing was peripheral blood, taken in a trial of Ad26.COV2.S vaccine versus placebo. These receptor sequences come from a person between 18 and 65 years old who received the Ad26.COV2.S COVID-19 vaccine or a placebo.

The genes are TRBV7-2 and TRBJ2-1; TRBD2 matches at 7 bases. The CDR3 has 14 residues. Trimming removed 6 bases from V and 5 bases from J; junction bases left unmatched: 7. Germline loops: CDR1 SGHTA, CDR2 FQGNSA. The CDR3 protein is CASRLSAGDNEQFF. The CDR3 DNA follows: TGTGCCAGCAGACTCTCTGCGGGGGACAATGAGCAGTTCTTC.

The chain combines TRBV5-6 with TRBJ1-2, with D maybe TRBD1 (6 bases). V lost 0 bases and J 8 bases, leaving 14 bases between the germline ends. Germline lookup yields CDR1 SGHDT and CDR2 YYEEEE. This CDR3 comprises 14 residues. The CDR3 DNA is TGTGCCAGCAGCTTGGAGGGGGAGCTTCAGGGCTACACCTTC. Residues: CASSLEGELQGYTF.

This chain joins TRBV5-1 and TRBJ1-5; 8 nucleotides agree with TRBD1. J lost 6 bases, V lost 1 base, and 3 bases had no gene match. CDR1 and CDR2 (germline): SGHRS, YFSETQ. This CDR3 spans 14 amino acids. Here the CDR3 DNA reads TGCGCCAGCAGCTTGCGACAGGGGTTTCAGCCCCAGCATTTT. Translated: CASSLRQGFQPQHF. Filled out from reference TRBV5-1 and TRBJ1-5, the complete variable domain reads KAGVTQTPRYLIKTRGQQVTLSCSPISGHRSVSWYQQTPGQGLQFLFEYFSETQRNKGNFPGRFSGRQFSNSRSEMNVSTLELGDSALYLCASSLRQGFQPQHFGDGTRLSIL.

Concerning this clone: Distinct nucleotide sequences in the sample also encode this CDR3. The genes are TRBV20-1 and TRBJ1-1; 8 bases are a match to TRBD1. The V and J ends lost 2 bases and 8 bases, in that order; junction bases with no gene match: 1. The germline gives CDR1 DFQATT, CDR2 SNEGSKA (reference sequence). The CDR3 totals 11 residues. The CDR3 region is CSARRTGEAFF. CDR3 bases: TGCAGTGCTAGAAGGACAGGGGAAGCTTTCTTT.

In its sample, this clone was seen a few times. This chain uses TRBV7-2 with TRBJ2-7; D might be TRBD1 (6 bases). The length of the CDR3 is 13 residues. With 6 bases removed from V and 1 base from J, the gap between germline ends came to 10 bases. Germline-derived CDR1 and CDR2 are SGHTA and FQGNSA. In DNA form, the CDR3 reads TGTGCCAGCAGGGACAGCGGTTCCTACGAGCAGTACTTC. Protein product: CASRDSGSYEQYF.

The rearrangement links TRBV5-1 to TRBJ2-7; D gene unclear. The V gene lost 4 bases and the J gene lost 1 base, with 18 bases spanning the gap. CDR1 SGHRS and CDR2 YFSETQ come from the germline V gene. CDR3 length equals 16 residues. Here the CDR3 reads CASSGVPNFGSYEQYF. CDR3 sequence (DNA): TGCGCCAGCAGCGGAGTTCCAAACTTCGGTTCCTACGAGCAGTACTTC.

This clone was observed once. The chain has TRBV3-1 (or the pseudogene TRBV3-2) and TRBJ2-4; the D gene is possibly TRBD1 (6 bases). V was pared by 1 base and J by 7 bases, with 8 bases between. The germline CDR1 and CDR2 sequences are LGHDT and YNNKEL (reference sequence). The CDR3 consists of 13 residues. CDR3 DNA: TGTGCCAGCAGCCAAGCAGGGGTGAACATTCAGTACTTC. It translates to CASSQAGVNIQYF.

The chain recombines TRBV28 with TRBJ1-1; D is possibly TRBD1 (5 bases). The CDR3 runs 17 residues. Germline CDR1 MDHEN, CDR2 SYDVKM. V was trimmed by 4 bases and J by 2 bases, leaving 20 bases between them. CDR3 DNA sequence: TGTGCCAGCAGTTCTCCAGGGTCTCCGGGCTTTAACACTGAAGCTTTCTTT. Protein sequence: CASSSPGSPGFNTEAFF.

The chain joins TRBV5-1 to TRBJ1-1; TRBD1 is a possible D gene (5 bases). The CDR3 runs to 14 residues. Germline CDR1 and CDR2: SGHRS and YFSETQ. V lost 3 bases and J lost 4, with 13 bases in between. CDR3: CASSSLGGSTEAFF. DNA for the CDR3: TGCGCCAGCAGCTCCCTTGGGGGTAGCACTGAAGCTTTCTTT.

CDR3 in DNA: TGTGCCAGCAGTTTGAGGGGGGGAGAGACCCAGTACTTC. Translation gives CASSLRGGETQYF. The V gene is TRBV12-3 or TRBV12-4, the J gene TRBJ2-5; the D gene is possibly TRBD2 (7 bases). The CDR3 spans 13 residues. Trimming left V 3 bases short and J 4 bases short, with 9 bases between.